This T cell receptor (beta chain) was recovered during a study of T-cell reconstitution after alpha-beta-depleted transplantation in children. This clonotype was seen a handful of times. Researchers prepared the TCRbeta library using unique molecular identifiers, the study reports. Using its own MiXCR run on the PCR reads, TCRdb lists one record per CDR3 protein. Here the sample spans about 460,000 distinct CDR3 sequences, around 12% being singletons. The source was PBMCs from the stem cell graft donor, collected from the stem cell graft. This clonotype originated in a human donor who donated a stem cell graft to a child with combined immunodeficiency.

The CDR3: CASNLMGQGLTKNIQYF. The CDR3 DNA is TGTGCCAGCAACCTAATGGGACAGGGGCTAACCAAAAACATTCAGTACTTC. The chain uses TRBV12-3 or TRBV12-4 and TRBJ2-4, with 10 nucleotides matching TRBD1. V lost 7 bases to trimming and J lost 2 bases; unmatched junction nucleotides: 11. This CDR3 spans 17 amino acids.